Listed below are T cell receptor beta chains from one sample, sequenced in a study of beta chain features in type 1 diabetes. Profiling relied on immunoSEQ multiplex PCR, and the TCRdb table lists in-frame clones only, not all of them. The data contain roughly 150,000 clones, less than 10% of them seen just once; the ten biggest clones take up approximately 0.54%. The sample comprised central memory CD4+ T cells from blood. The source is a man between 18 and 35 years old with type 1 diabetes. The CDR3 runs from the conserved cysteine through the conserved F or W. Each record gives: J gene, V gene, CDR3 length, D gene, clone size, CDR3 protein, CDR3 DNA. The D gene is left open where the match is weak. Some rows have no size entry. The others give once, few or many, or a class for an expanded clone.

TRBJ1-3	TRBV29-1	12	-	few	CSVEESGNTIYF	TGCAGCGTTGAAGAGTCGGGAAACACCATATATTTT
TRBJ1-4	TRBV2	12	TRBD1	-	CASSGQDEKLFF	TGTGCCAGCTCGGGACAGGACGAAAAACTGTTTTTT
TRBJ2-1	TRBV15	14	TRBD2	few	CATSRGLAANEQFF	TGTGCCACCAGCAGGGGACTAGCGGCTAATGAGCAGTTCTTC
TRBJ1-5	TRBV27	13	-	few	CASSSQGRMPQHF	TGTGCCAGCAGCTCGCAGGGGCGCATGCCCCAGCATTTT
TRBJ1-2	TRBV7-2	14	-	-	CASGRRESNPGYTF	TGTGCCAGCGGACGACGGGAATCTAACCCTGGCTACACCTTC
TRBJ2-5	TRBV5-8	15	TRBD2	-	CASSPGTSTQETQYF	TGTGCCAGCAGCCCGGGGACTAGCACACAAGAGACCCAGTACTTC
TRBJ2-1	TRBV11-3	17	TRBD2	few	CASSLGVAGGRFNEQFF	TGTGCCAGCAGCTTAGGGGTGGCGGGAGGGCGGTTCAATGAGCAGTTCTTC
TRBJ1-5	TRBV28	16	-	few	CASSLWAGSGNQPQHF	TGTGCCAGCAGTTTATGGGCAGGGTCGGGCAATCAGCCCCAGCATTTT
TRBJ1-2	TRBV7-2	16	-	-	CASSTARRPGLYGYTF	TGTGCCAGCAGCACAGCCCGTCGTCCAGGGTTGTATGGCTACACCTTC
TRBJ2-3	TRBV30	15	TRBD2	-	CAWRWAGEGPDTQYF	TGTGCCTGGAGGTGGGCGGGGGAAGGCCCAGATACGCAGTATTTT
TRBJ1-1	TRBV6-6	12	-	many	CASSRVETEAFF	TGTGCCAGCAGCAGGGTAGAGACTGAAGCTTTCTTT
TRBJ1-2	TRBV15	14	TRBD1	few	CATRRDRSDNGYTF	TGTGCCACCAGGAGGGACAGGTCTGATAATGGCTACACCTTC
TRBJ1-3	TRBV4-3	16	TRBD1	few	CASSQATGGLGNTIYF	TGCGCCAGCAGCCAAGCGACAGGGGGGCTCGGAAACACCATATATTTT
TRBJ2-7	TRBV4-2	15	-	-	CASSPDRILIYEQYF	TGTGCCAGCAGCCCCGACAGGATCCTGATCTACGAGCAGTACTTC
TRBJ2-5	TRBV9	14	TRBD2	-	CASSLGLAVETQYF	TGTGCCAGCAGCCTGGGACTAGCGGTCGAGACCCAGTACTTC
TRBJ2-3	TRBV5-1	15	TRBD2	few	CASSTSGTSTDTQYF	TGCGCCAGCAGCACCAGCGGGACTAGCACAGATACGCAGTATTTT
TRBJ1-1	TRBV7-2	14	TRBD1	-	CASSLRDRNTEAFF	TGTGCCAGCAGCTTGAGGGACAGGAACACTGAAGCTTTCTTT
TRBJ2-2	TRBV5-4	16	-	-	CASSLDPAGLFGELFF	TGTGCCAGCAGCTTGGACCCGGCAGGGTTATTCGGGGAGCTGTTTTTT
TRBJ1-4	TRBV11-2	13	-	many	CASSPTYREKLFF	TGTGCCAGCAGCCCCACATACCGAGAAAAACTGTTTTTT
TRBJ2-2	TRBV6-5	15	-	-	CASSYSRANTGELFF	TGTGCCAGCAGTTACTCCAGGGCAAACACCGGGGAGCTGTTTTTT
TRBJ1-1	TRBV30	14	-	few	CAWSVPGWDTEAFF	TGTGCCTGGAGTGTGCCGGGGTGGGACACTGAAGCTTTCTTT
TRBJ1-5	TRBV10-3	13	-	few	CAIGTDELKTQHF	TGTGCCATCGGAACAGACGAACTGAAGACCCAGCATTTT
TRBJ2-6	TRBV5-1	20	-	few	CASSLSRGLATFSGANVLTF	TGCGCCAGCAGCTTGTCCAGGGGCCTAGCTACCTTCTCTGGGGCCAACGTCCTGACTTTC
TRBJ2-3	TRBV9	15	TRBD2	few	CASSARLARTDTQYF	TGTGCCAGCAGCGCGAGACTAGCGCGCACAGATACGCAGTATTTT
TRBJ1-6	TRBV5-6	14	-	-	CASSLGWANSPLHF	TGTGCCAGCAGCTTGGGGTGGGCTAATTCACCCCTCCACTTT
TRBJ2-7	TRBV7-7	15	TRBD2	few	CASSLGSGKTYEQYF	TGTGCCAGCAGCTTAGGGAGCGGGAAGACCTACGAGCAGTACTTC
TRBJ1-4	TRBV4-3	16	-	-	CASSQVGVGADSGLFF	TGCGCCAGCAGCCAAGTGGGGGTGGGAGCGGACAGTGGACTGTTTTTT
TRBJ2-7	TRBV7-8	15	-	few	CASSLARESSYEQYF	TGTGCCAGCAGCTTAGCGAGGGAAAGCTCCTACGAGCAGTACTTC
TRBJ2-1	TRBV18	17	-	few	CASSPGLGNEGTNEQFF	TGTGCCAGCTCACCGGGATTAGGGAATGAGGGAACCAATGAGCAGTTCTTC
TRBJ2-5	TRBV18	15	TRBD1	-	CASSLDRTGQETQYF	TGTGCCAGCTCACTTGACAGGACAGGGCAAGAGACCCAGTACTTC
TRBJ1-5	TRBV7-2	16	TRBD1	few	CASSLVGTGGGGAQHF	TGTGCCAGCAGCTTAGTTGGGACAGGTGGCGGAGGAGCCCAGCATTTT
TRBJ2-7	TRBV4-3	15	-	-	CASSPNGGLSYEQYF	TGCGCCAGCAGCCCCAACGGGGGGCTCTCCTACGAGCAGTACTTC
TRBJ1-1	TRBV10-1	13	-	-	CASRSGGNTEAFF	TGCGCCAGCAGAAGCGGGGGAAACACTGAAGCTTTCTTT
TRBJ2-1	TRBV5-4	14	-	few	CASSLARGAGEQFF	TGTGCCAGCAGCTTGGCTCGGGGGGCAGGGGAGCAGTTCTTC
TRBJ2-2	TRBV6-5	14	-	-	CASRIDTNTGELFF	TGTGCCAGCAGGATAGACACGAACACCGGGGAGCTGTTTTTT
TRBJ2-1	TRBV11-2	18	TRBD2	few	CASSLRLAGVSLYNEQFF	TGTGCCAGCAGCCTGAGACTAGCGGGAGTTAGTCTTTACAATGAGCAGTTCTTC
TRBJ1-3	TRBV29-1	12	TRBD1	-	CSTIGPGTDIYF	TGCAGCACTATCGGACCCGGGACAGACATATATTTT
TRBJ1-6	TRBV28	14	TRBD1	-	CASRPGQEFSPLHF	TGTGCCAGCAGACCGGGACAGGAATTTTCACCCCTCCACTTT
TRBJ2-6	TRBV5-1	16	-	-	CASSLVQGSSANVLTF	TGCGCCAGCAGCTTGGTTCAGGGATCTTCGGCCAACGTCCTGACTTTC